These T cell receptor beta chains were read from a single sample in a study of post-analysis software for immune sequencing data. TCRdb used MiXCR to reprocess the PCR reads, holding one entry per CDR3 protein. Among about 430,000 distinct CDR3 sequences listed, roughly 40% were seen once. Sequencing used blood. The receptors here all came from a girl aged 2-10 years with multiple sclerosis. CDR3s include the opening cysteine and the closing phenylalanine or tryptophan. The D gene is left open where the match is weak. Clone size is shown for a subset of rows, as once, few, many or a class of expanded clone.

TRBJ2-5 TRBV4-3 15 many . CASSQDLDYRETQYF TGCGCCAGCAGCCAAGACTTGGACTACCGGGAGACCCAGTACTTC
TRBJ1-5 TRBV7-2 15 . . CASSPDSLSNQPQHF TGTGCCAGCAGCCCCGACAGCCTAAGCAATCAGCCCCAGCATTTT
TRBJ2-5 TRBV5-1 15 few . CASSLATGREETQYF TGCGCCAGCAGCTTGGCCACGGGAAGGGAAGAGACCCAGTACTTC
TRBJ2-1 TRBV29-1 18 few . CSVEAEPGPNSAYNEQFF TGCAGCGTGGAAGCCGAACCGGGACCAAATAGTGCCTACAATGAGCAGTTCTTC
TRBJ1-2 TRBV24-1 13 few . CATSDFSFYGYTF TGTGCCACCAGTGATTTCTCGTTCTATGGCTACACCTTC
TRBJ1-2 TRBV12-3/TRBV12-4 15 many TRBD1 CASSLEGAASAGYTF TGTGCCAGCAGTTTAGAGGGGGCAGCCTCGGCTGGCTACACCTTC
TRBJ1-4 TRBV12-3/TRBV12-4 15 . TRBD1 CASSLIGTEDEKLFF TGTGCCAGCAGTTTAATCGGGACAGAGGATGAAAAACTGTTTTTT
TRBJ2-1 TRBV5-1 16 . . CASMGPGKSSYNEQFF TGCGCCAGCATGGGGCCAGGGAAGAGCTCCTACAATGAGCAGTTCTTC
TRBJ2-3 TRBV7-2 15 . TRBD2 CASKRGGLHTDTQYF TGTGCCAGCAAACGGGGGGGCCTTCACACAGATACGCAGTATTTT
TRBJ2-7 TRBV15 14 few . CATSRGGQGYEQYF TGTGCCACCAGCAGAGGAGGGCAGGGCTACGAGCAGTACTTC
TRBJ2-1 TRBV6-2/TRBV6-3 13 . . CAGRRGGANGQFF TGTGCCGGCCGTCGAGGGGGGGCTAATGGGCAGTTCTTC
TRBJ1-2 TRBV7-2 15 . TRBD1 CASSTPGQGARGYTF TGTGCCAGCAGCACCCCGGGACAGGGGGCGCGGGGCTACACCTTC
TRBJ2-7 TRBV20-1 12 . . CSARGSGREQYF TGCAGTGCTAGGGGTAGTGGTCGCGAGCAGTACTTC
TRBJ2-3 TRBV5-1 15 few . CASSLVEGGPDTQYF TGCGCCAGCAGCTTGGTCGAGGGTGGGCCAGATACGCAGTATTTT
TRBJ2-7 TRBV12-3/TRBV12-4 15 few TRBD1 CASSLADRGPNEQYF TGTGCCAGCAGTTTAGCGGACAGGGGGCCCAACGAGCAGTACTTC
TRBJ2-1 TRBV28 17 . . CASSFTAVLETYNEQFF TGTGCCAGCAGTTTTACGGCCGTACTAGAAACCTACAATGAGCAGTTCTTC
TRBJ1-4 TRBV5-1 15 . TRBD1 CASSPQQGIREKLFF TGCGCCAGCAGCCCGCAACAGGGGATTCGTGAAAAACTGTTTTTT
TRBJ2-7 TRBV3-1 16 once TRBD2 CASSLRLAGAAYEQYF TGTGCCAGCAGCCTCAGACTAGCGGGAGCCGCCTACGAGCAGTACTTC
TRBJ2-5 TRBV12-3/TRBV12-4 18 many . CASSSQFFRGDAKETQYF TGTGCCAGCAGCTCTCAGTTTTTCAGGGGAGACGCTAAAGAGACCCAGTACTTC
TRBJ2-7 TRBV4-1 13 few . CASSQVNSYEQYF TGCGCCAGCAGCCAAGTTAACTCCTACGAGCAGTACTTC
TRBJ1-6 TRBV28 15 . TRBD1 CASNLLTGENSPLHF TGTGCCAGCAACCTACTGACAGGGGAGAATTCACCCCTCCACTTT
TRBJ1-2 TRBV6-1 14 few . CASILVGANYGYTF .
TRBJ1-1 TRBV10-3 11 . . CAISANTEAFF TGTGCCATCTCAGCGAACACTGAAGCTTTCTTT
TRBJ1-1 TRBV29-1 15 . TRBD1 CSVVYPGTGGTEAFF TGCAGCGTTGTATACCCAGGGACAGGAGGAACTGAAGCTTTCTTT
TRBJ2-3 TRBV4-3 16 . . CASSYASSRRPDTQYF TGCGCCAGCAGCTACGCTTCGTCCAGGAGGCCAGATACGCAGTATTTT
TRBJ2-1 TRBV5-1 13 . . CASSLFEGNEQFF TGCGCCAGCAGCTTGTTCGAGGGCAATGAGCAGTTCTTC
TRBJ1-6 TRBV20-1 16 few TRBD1 CSARRPTGTGTSPLHF TGCAGTGCTAGAAGACCCACAGGGACAGGGACTTCACCCCTCCACTTT
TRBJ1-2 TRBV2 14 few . CASSVRGGSSGYTF TGTGCCAGCAGTGTTAGGGGAGGGTCATCTGGCTACACCTTC
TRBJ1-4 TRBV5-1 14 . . CASSLERVNEKLFF TGCGCCAGCAGCTTGGAGCGGGTTAATGAAAAACTGTTTTTT
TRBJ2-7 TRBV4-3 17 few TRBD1 CASSQDLGTVEGYEQYF TGCGCCAGCAGCCAAGATCTTGGGACAGTTGAGGGATACGAGCAGTACTTC
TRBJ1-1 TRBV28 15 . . CASSFWGGRDTEAFF TGTGCCAGCAGTTTTTGGGGGGGGCGCGACACTGAAGCTTTCTTT
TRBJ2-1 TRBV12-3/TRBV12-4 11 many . CASSPLNEQFF TGTGCCAGCAGTCCCCTAAATGAGCAGTTCTTC
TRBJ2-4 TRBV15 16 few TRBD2 CATSVGGILAKNIQYF TGTGCCACCAGCGTGGGGGGGATACTAGCCAAAAACATTCAGTACTTC
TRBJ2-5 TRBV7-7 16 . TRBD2 CASSQGLAGKVEAQYF TGTGCCAGCAGTCAAGGACTAGCGGGGAAAGTGGAGGCCCAGTACTTC
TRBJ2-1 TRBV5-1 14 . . CASSLVEAYNGQFF TGCGCCAGCAGCTTGGTGGAGGCCTACAATGGGCAGTTCTTC
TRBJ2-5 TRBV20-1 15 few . CSARWPGRWQETQYF TGCAGTGCTAGATGGCCCGGACGGTGGCAAGAGACCCAGTACTTC